Listed below are T cell receptor beta chains from one sample, sequenced in a study of cytomegalovirus exposure and HLA in healthy donors. TCRdb keeps only in-frame clones here, not all; method: immunoSEQ multiplex PCR. The table records 120,000 or so clones, roughly 80% of them present only once. Source material: PBMCs. The source is a man aged 25-40 years in good health and CMV-seropositive. The CDR3 runs from the conserved cysteine through the conserved F or W. D genes are given only for firm matches. Only part of the rows carry a size: once, few, many, or a class if the clone is expanded.

CDR3aa: CASRPQGTYEQYF; CDR3nt: TGTGCCAGCCGCCCTCAGGGGACCTACGAGCAGTACTTC; d_gene: NA; j_gene: TRBJ2-7; len: 13; v_gene: TRBV28; abundance: NA
CDR3aa: CASSHGQGREKLFF; CDR3nt: TGCGCCAGCAGCCACGGACAGGGGAGGGAAAAACTGTTTTTT; d_gene: TRBD1; j_gene: TRBJ1-4; len: 14; v_gene: TRBV5-1; abundance: once
CDR3aa: CASSLQVPSGYNEQFF; CDR3nt: TGTGCCAGCAGTTTACAGGTCCCTAGCGGTTACAATGAGCAGTTCTTC; d_gene: TRBD2; j_gene: TRBJ2-1; len: 16; v_gene: TRBV6-5; abundance: NA
CDR3aa: CSAETGQGRYEQYF; CDR3nt: TGCAGCGCCGAAACCGGACAGGGAAGATACGAGCAGTACTTC; d_gene: TRBD1; j_gene: TRBJ2-7; len: 14; v_gene: TRBV29-1; abundance: NA
CDR3aa: CASSDQGLAGEVGTGELFF; CDR3nt: TGTGCCAGCAGCGATCAGGGACTAGCGGGAGAGGTCGGCACCGGGGAGCTGTTTTTT; d_gene: TRBD2; j_gene: TRBJ2-2; len: 19; v_gene: TRBV9; abundance: NA
CDR3aa: CASSEMETAKQETQYF; CDR3nt: TGTGCCAGCAGTGAAATGGAGACAGCCAAGCAAGAGACCCAGTACTTC; d_gene: NA; j_gene: TRBJ2-5; len: 16; v_gene: TRBV25-1; abundance: NA
CDR3aa: CASNTPSGVSYEQYF; CDR3nt: TGTGCCAGCAACACTCCTTCGGGGGTTTCCTACGAGCAGTACTTC; d_gene: NA; j_gene: TRBJ2-7; len: 15; v_gene: TRBV28; abundance: NA
CDR3aa: CAWTRSERTEAFF; CDR3nt: TGTGCCTGGACTCGATCGGAGCGAACTGAAGCTTTCTTT; d_gene: NA; j_gene: TRBJ1-1; len: 13; v_gene: TRBV30; abundance: NA
CDR3aa: CASSQETGMAYEQYF; CDR3nt: TGTGCCAGCAGCCAAGAGACAGGGATGGCCTACGAGCAGTACTTC; d_gene: TRBD1; j_gene: TRBJ2-7; len: 15; v_gene: TRBV5-4; abundance: NA
CDR3aa: CASSSLPTSSMVTDTQYF; CDR3nt: TGTGCCAGCAGCTCCCTCCCGACTTCGAGTATGGTCACAGATACGCAGTATTTT; d_gene: NA; j_gene: TRBJ2-3; len: 18; v_gene: TRBV7-2; abundance: NA
CDR3aa: CASSESIGTGNSNTGELFF; CDR3nt: TGCGCCAGCAGTGAGTCGATCGGAACCGGGAACTCGAACACCGGGGAGCTGTTTTTT; d_gene: NA; j_gene: TRBJ2-2; len: 19; v_gene: TRBV10-1; abundance: NA
CDR3aa: CASSPRQGASGELFF; CDR3nt: TGTGCCAGCAGCCCGCGACAGGGGGCTAGCGGGGAGCTGTTTTTT; d_gene: TRBD1; j_gene: TRBJ2-2; len: 15; v_gene: TRBV27; abundance: once
CDR3aa: CASTISAGGELFF; CDR3nt: TGTGCCAGTACCATCTCGGCGGGCGGGGAGCTGTTTTTT; d_gene: NA; j_gene: TRBJ2-2; len: 13; v_gene: TRBV19; abundance: NA
CDR3aa: CASSRGQLTDTQYF; CDR3nt: TGTGCCAGCAGCCGTGGGCAACTCACAGATACGCAGTATTTT; d_gene: NA; j_gene: TRBJ2-3; len: 14; v_gene: TRBV5-4; abundance: once
CDR3aa: CASSMETGTGNTIYF; CDR3nt: TGTGCCAGCAGCATGGAGACAGGGACTGGAAACACCATATATTTT; d_gene: TRBD1; j_gene: TRBJ1-3; len: 15; v_gene: TRBV9; abundance: NA
CDR3aa: CASSKDVAGGSLTYEQYF; CDR3nt: NA; d_gene: NA; j_gene: TRBJ2-7; len: 18; v_gene: TRBV21-1; abundance: NA
CDR3aa: CAWSPGSQPQHF; CDR3nt: TGTGCCTGGAGTCCGGGTTCTCAGCCCCAGCATTTT; d_gene: NA; j_gene: TRBJ1-5; len: 12; v_gene: TRBV30; abundance: NA
CDR3aa: CASSLDGGVGNTEAFF; CDR3nt: TGTGCCAGCAGCTTGGATGGCGGGGTGGGGAACACTGAAGCTTTCTTT; d_gene: NA; j_gene: TRBJ1-1; len: 16; v_gene: TRBV5-4; abundance: few
CDR3aa: CASSQSLQGDVRSSYNEQFF; CDR3nt: TGCGCCAGCAGTCAATCCCTACAGGGGGATGTCAGGAGCTCCTACAATGAGCAGTTCTTC; d_gene: TRBD1; j_gene: TRBJ2-1; len: 20; v_gene: TRBV23-1; abundance: NA
CDR3aa: CASSFGLGTEAFF; CDR3nt: TGTGCCAGCAGCTTTGGACTGGGGACTGAAGCTTTCTTT; d_gene: NA; j_gene: TRBJ1-1; len: 13; v_gene: TRBV5-5; abundance: few
CDR3aa: CASSVGGAGVPQETQYF; CDR3nt: TGTGCCAGCAGCGTAGGAGGAGCGGGAGTACCCCAAGAGACCCAGTACTTC; d_gene: TRBD2; j_gene: TRBJ2-5; len: 17; v_gene: TRBV9; abundance: few
CDR3aa: CASSSVTSASRLASYNEQFF; CDR3nt: TGTGCCAGCAGCTCTGTGACTAGCGCCTCCCGCCTCGCCTCCTACAATGAGCAGTTCTTC; d_gene: TRBD2; j_gene: TRBJ2-1; len: 20; v_gene: TRBV13; abundance: once
CDR3aa: CASSPGGRGTSYEQYF; CDR3nt: TGTGCCAGCAGCCCCGGGGGTAGGGGAACCTCCTACGAGCAGTACTTC; d_gene: NA; j_gene: TRBJ2-7; len: 16; v_gene: TRBV7-2; abundance: NA
CDR3aa: CASRWTGSETQYF; CDR3nt: TGTGCCAGCAGATGGACAGGGTCGGAGACCCAGTACTTC; d_gene: TRBD1; j_gene: TRBJ2-5; len: 13; v_gene: TRBV5-5; abundance: once
CDR3aa: CASSQSPRARGEAYEQYF; CDR3nt: TGCGCCAGCAGTCAATCCCCGCGGGCCAGGGGAGAGGCCTACGAGCAGTACTTC; d_gene: NA; j_gene: TRBJ2-7; len: 18; v_gene: TRBV23-1; abundance: NA
CDR3aa: CASRPRSPDSPEQYF; CDR3nt: TGTGCCAGTAGGCCCCGCTCGCCGGACAGTCCCGAGCAGTACTTC; d_gene: NA; j_gene: TRBJ2-7; len: 15; v_gene: TRBV19; abundance: NA
CDR3aa: CASSSQGAGVITDTQYF; CDR3nt: TGTGCCAGCAGCTCACAAGGTGCGGGAGTGATCACAGATACGCAGTATTTT; d_gene: TRBD2; j_gene: TRBJ2-3; len: 17; v_gene: TRBV7-9; abundance: NA
CDR3aa: CASSLSSARGGDTQYF; CDR3nt: TGTGCCAGCAGCTTAAGTTCTGCTAGGGGGGGAGATACGCAGTATTTT; d_gene: NA; j_gene: TRBJ2-3; len: 16; v_gene: TRBV7-2; abundance: NA
CDR3aa: CASSLERGYSYGYTF; CDR3nt: TGTGCCAGCAGCTTAGAGCGGGGGTACAGCTATGGCTACACCTTC; d_gene: NA; j_gene: TRBJ1-2; len: 15; v_gene: TRBV7-2; abundance: NA
CDR3aa: CASRSPGLELYEQYF; CDR3nt: TGTGCCAGCAGGTCTCCGGGACTAGAATTGTACGAGCAGTACTTC; d_gene: TRBD2; j_gene: TRBJ2-7; len: 15; v_gene: TRBV6-5; abundance: NA
CDR3aa: CASSSHRGAGTGELFF; CDR3nt: TGTGCCAGCAGTTCTCATCGGGGCGCGGGAACCGGGGAGCTGTTTTTT; d_gene: NA; j_gene: TRBJ2-2; len: 16; v_gene: TRBV25-1; abundance: once
CDR3aa: CASSLTGPYQETQYF; CDR3nt: TGCGCCAGCAGCTTGACAGGCCCGTACCAAGAGACCCAGTACTTC; d_gene: NA; j_gene: TRBJ2-5; len: 15; v_gene: TRBV5-1; abundance: NA
CDR3aa: CASSPGTDSNQPQHF; CDR3nt: TGTGCCAGCAGTCCGGGGACAGATAGCAATCAGCCCCAGCATTTT; d_gene: TRBD1; j_gene: TRBJ1-5; len: 15; v_gene: TRBV27; abundance: NA
CDR3aa: CASSEDRSTGELFF; CDR3nt: TGTGCCAGCAGTGAGGACAGGAGCACCGGGGAGCTGTTTTTT; d_gene: TRBD1; j_gene: TRBJ2-2; len: 14; v_gene: TRBV6-4; abundance: NA
CDR3aa: CAINQGSGEYNEQFF; CDR3nt: TGTGCCATCAATCAGGGTTCGGGGGAATACAATGAGCAGTTCTTC; d_gene: NA; j_gene: TRBJ2-1; len: 15; v_gene: TRBV10-3; abundance: NA
CDR3aa: CASTRSPANTEAFF; CDR3nt: TGTGCCAGCACGAGGTCGCCCGCGAACACTGAAGCTTTCTTT; d_gene: NA; j_gene: TRBJ1-1; len: 14; v_gene: TRBV6-5; abundance: NA
CDR3aa: CASSETLQGGQPQHF; CDR3nt: TGTGCCAGCAGTGAAACACTACAGGGGGGTCAGCCCCAGCATTTT; d_gene: TRBD1; j_gene: TRBJ1-5; len: 15; v_gene: TRBV6-1; abundance: NA
CDR3aa: CASSLGQGSTGELFF; CDR3nt: TGCGCCAGCAGCTTGGGACAGGGTAGTACCGGGGAGCTGTTTTTT; d_gene: TRBD1; j_gene: TRBJ2-2; len: 15; v_gene: TRBV5-1; abundance: once
CDR3aa: CASRGGRAGYNEQFF; CDR3nt: TGTGCCAGCCGGGGCGGGAGGGCCGGTTACAATGAGCAGTTCTTC; d_gene: TRBD2; j_gene: TRBJ2-1; len: 15; v_gene: TRBV6-1; abundance: NA
CDR3aa: CASSMSSYEQYF; CDR3nt: TGTGCCAGCTCCATGTCGAGCTACGAGCAGTACTTC; d_gene: NA; j_gene: TRBJ2-7; len: 12; v_gene: TRBV5-8; abundance: NA
CDR3aa: CASSPYDSSEAFF; CDR3nt: TGTGCCAGCAGCCCTTATGACAGCTCAGAAGCTTTCTTT; d_gene: NA; j_gene: TRBJ1-1; len: 13; v_gene: TRBV7-9; abundance: few
CDR3aa: CASSLGLAGGWHEQFF; CDR3nt: TGCGCCAGCAGCTTGGGACTAGCGGGAGGTTGGCATGAGCAGTTCTTC; d_gene: TRBD2; j_gene: TRBJ2-1; len: 16; v_gene: TRBV5-1; abundance: NA
CDR3aa: CASSHRQIYEQYF; CDR3nt: TGCGCCAGCAGCCACAGACAGATATACGAGCAGTACTTC; d_gene: NA; j_gene: TRBJ2-7; len: 13; v_gene: TRBV10-2; abundance: NA
CDR3aa: CAISDAKYNEQFF; CDR3nt: TGTGCCATCAGTGACGCGAAATACAATGAGCAGTTCTTC; d_gene: NA; j_gene: TRBJ2-1; len: 13; v_gene: TRBV10-3; abundance: NA
CDR3aa: CASSKAMIRTNPRGELFF; CDR3nt: TGCGCCAGCAGCAAAGCCATGATCAGGACTAACCCCCGCGGGGAGCTGTTTTTT; d_gene: NA; j_gene: TRBJ2-2; len: 18; v_gene: TRBV4-3; abundance: NA
CDR3aa: CASSVDLEYGYTF; CDR3nt: TGTGCCAGCAGCGTTGATTTGGAGTATGGCTACACCTTC; d_gene: NA; j_gene: TRBJ1-2; len: 13; v_gene: TRBV9; abundance: NA
CDR3aa: CASSLGRTSGIREQFF; CDR3nt: TGTGCCAGCAGCTTAGGGCGGACTAGCGGGATACGAGAGCAGTTCTTC; d_gene: TRBD2; j_gene: TRBJ2-1; len: 16; v_gene: TRBV11-2; abundance: NA
CDR3aa: CASSHPTGGHNEQFF; CDR3nt: TGTGCCAGCAGCCATCCAACGGGAGGGCACAATGAGCAGTTCTTC; d_gene: TRBD2; j_gene: TRBJ2-1; len: 15; v_gene: TRBV4-2; abundance: NA
CDR3aa: CSVWGSEETQYF; CDR3nt: TGCAGCGTATGGGGCTCCGAAGAGACCCAGTACTTC; d_gene: NA; j_gene: TRBJ2-5; len: 12; v_gene: TRBV29-1; abundance: NA
CDR3aa: CASSLLLRGYGYTF; CDR3nt: TGTGCCAGCAGCTTATTGCTAAGAGGCTATGGCTACACCTTC; d_gene: NA; j_gene: TRBJ1-2; len: 14; v_gene: TRBV7-9; abundance: NA
CDR3aa: CASSQGPTGRYGYTF; CDR3nt: TGCGCCAGCAGCCAGGGCCCGACAGGGAGGTATGGCTACACCTTC; d_gene: TRBD1; j_gene: TRBJ1-2; len: 15; v_gene: TRBV4-1; abundance: NA
CDR3aa: CASSLMEAGGYTF; CDR3nt: TGTGCCAGCAGTTTAATGGAGGCCGGTGGCTACACCTTC; d_gene: NA; j_gene: TRBJ1-2; len: 13; v_gene: TRBV28; abundance: NA
CDR3aa: CAMGGVGKQETQYF; CDR3nt: TGTGCCATGGGGGGGGTAGGGAAACAAGAGACCCAGTACTTC; d_gene: TRBD2; j_gene: TRBJ2-5; len: 14; v_gene: TRBV7-8; abundance: NA
CDR3aa: CASSVSGEQFF; CDR3nt: TGTGCCAGCAGCGTTAGTGGTGAGCAGTTCTTC; d_gene: NA; j_gene: TRBJ2-1; len: 11; v_gene: TRBV9; abundance: NA
CDR3aa: CAISESGQGAVNEQFF; CDR3nt: TGTGCCATCAGTGAGTCGGGACAGGGGGCCGTCAATGAGCAGTTCTTC; d_gene: TRBD1; j_gene: TRBJ2-1; len: 16; v_gene: TRBV10-3; abundance: NA
CDR3aa: CASSLRVDTEAFF; CDR3nt: TGTGCCAGCAGCCTCAGGGTGGACACTGAAGCTTTCTTT; d_gene: NA; j_gene: TRBJ1-1; len: 13; v_gene: TRBV6-5; abundance: NA
CDR3aa: CASSQRLNTDTQYF; CDR3nt: TGCGCCAGCAGCCAGAGACTTAACACAGATACGCAGTATTTT; d_gene: NA; j_gene: TRBJ2-3; len: 14; v_gene: TRBV4-3; abundance: once